Following are 25 T cell receptor beta chains from one sample sequenced in a study of T cell changes during pregnancy in multiple sclerosis. Data came from immunoSEQ multiplex PCR; TCRdb stores just in-frame clones and leaves some out. In the table there are some 41,000 clones, less than 95% of which are singletons. Sequencing was performed on CD8+ T cells from peripheral blood mononuclear cells, taken in the first trimester of pregnancy. These TCRs come from a female donor with multiple sclerosis, enrolled in a pregnancy study.

V and J are TRBV7-2 and TRBJ2-3; TRBD2 matches at 12 bases. V dropped 5 bases and J dropped 6; count of bases not matched to a gene: 9. Germline V CDR1 and CDR2: SGHTA, FQGNSA. There are 16 residues in the CDR3. The CDR3 region is CASSPWTSGDEDTQYF. DNA of the CDR3: TGTGCCAGCAGCCCTTGGACTAGCGGGGACGAGGATACGCAGTATTTT.

This clone was observed once. The chain combines TRBV11-2 with TRBJ2-7; 14 bases agree with TRBD2. Germline CDR1 and CDR2: SGHAT and FQNNGV. The CDR3 is made up of 17 amino acids. Unmatched junction bases numbered 7, after V lost 4 bases and J lost 2 bases. The CDR3 DNA is TGTGCCAGCAGCTCGTCGGGACTAGCGGGAGATCCCTACGAGCAGTACTTC. Translating gives CASSSSGLAGDPYEQYF. The full variable domain, in which reference TRBV11-2 and TRBJ2-7 provide the parts outside the CDR3, is EAGVAQSPRYKIIEKRQSVAFWCNPISGHATLYWYQQILGQGPKLLIQFQNNGVVDDSQLPKDRFSAERLKGVDSTLKIQPAKLEDSAVYLCASSSSGLAGDPYEQYFGPGTRLTVT.

This clone came up once. The V call is TRBV30, the J call TRBJ1-2; D call uncertain. The CDR3 has 14 amino acids. CDR1 and CDR2 from the germline V gene are GTSNPN and SVGIG (reference sequence). Trimming took off 5 bases at V and 3 bases at J, with 16 bases between the two ends. The CDR3 DNA reads TGTGCCTGGGAGGACGGGGATATCGACTATGGCTACACCTTC. This translates into CAWEDGDIDYGYTF.

This clone was recorded only once. The chain joins TRBV2 to TRBJ2-3; 8 bases agree with TRBD1. CDR1 SNHLY and CDR2 FYNNEI come from the germline V gene. J was trimmed by 0 bases and V by 7 bases; bases with no gene match: 15. The CDR3 contains 18 residues. The CDR3 sequence: CASTDRATDRVSTDTQYF. As DNA, the CDR3 is TGTGCCAGCACCGACAGAGCAACGGACAGGGTAAGCACAGATACGCAGTATTTT.

V and J are TRBV5-5 and TRBJ2-1, with D perhaps matching TRBD2 (6 bases). The CDR3 extends over 16 amino acids. The germline gives CDR1 SGHKS, CDR2 YYEKEE (reference sequence). V gave up 0 bases and J gave up 0 bases, with 10 bases separating them. The CDR3 reads CASSLVAGSSYNEQFF. Here the CDR3 DNA reads TGTGCCAGCAGCTTGGTGGCGGGAAGCTCCTACAATGAGCAGTTCTTC.

CDR3 in DNA: TGTGCCAGCAGCCGACCACGGACTACTACTAACTATGGCTACACCTTC. It specifies CASSRPRTTTNYGYTF. The chain recombines TRBV7-9 with TRBJ1-2; D gene ambiguous. The CDR3 runs to 16 residues. V lost 5 bases to trimming and J lost 0 bases, with 16 bases between them. Germline-derived CDR1 and CDR2 are SEHNR and FQNEAQ (reference sequence). Together with reference TRBV7-9 and TRBJ1-2, the CDR3 gives the full variable domain: DTGVSQNPRHKITKRGQNVTFRCDPISEHNRLYWYRQTLGQGPEFLTYFQNEAQLEKSRLLSDRFSAERPKGSFSTLEIQRTEQGDSAMYLCASSRPRTTTNYGYTFGSGTRLTVV.

This chain uses TRBV19 with TRBJ2-2; weak D call: TRBD2 (5 bases). Germline V gene sequence: CDR1 LNHDA, CDR2 SQIVND (reference sequence). V dropped 0 bases and J dropped 9 bases, with 17 bases sitting between them. There are 16 residues in the CDR3. CDR3 region: CASSIDRTGLRRELFF. In DNA, the CDR3 is TGTGCCAGTAGTATAGACCGGACTGGCCTGAGAAGGGAGCTGTTTTTT.

This chain connects TRBV19 to TRBJ2-3; no clear D gene. Germline lookup yields CDR1 LNHDA and CDR2 SQIVND (reference sequence). The CDR3 length is 13 residues. Trimming left V 5 bases short and J 6 bases short, with 12 bases between. CDR3 amino acids: CASSPRYGDTQYF. In DNA, the CDR3 is TGTGCCAGTAGTCCCCGGTACGGGGATACGCAGTATTTT. Based on the CDR3 plus reference TRBV19 and TRBJ2-3, the full variable domain is DGGITQSPKYLFRKEGQNVTLSCEQNLNHDAMYWYRQDPGQGLRLIYYSQIVNDFQKGDIAEGYSVSREKKESFPLTVTSAQKNPTAFYLCASSPRYGDTQYFGPGTRLTVL.

DNA for the CDR3: TGCAGCGTTCGGGTGAACACTGAAGCTTTCTTT. It encodes CSVRVNTEAFF. This chain joins TRBV29-1 and TRBJ1-1; D is unresolved. The CDR3 totals 11 residues. Trimming took 5 bases from V and 0 from J, leaving 4 bases between them. From germline, CDR1 is SQVTM and CDR2 ANQGSEA. The full variable domain, rest sourced from reference TRBV29-1 and TRBJ1-1, is SAVISQKPSRDICQRGTSLTIQCQVDSQVTMMFWYRQQPGQSLTLIATANQGSEATYESGFVIDKFPISRPNLTFSTLTVSNMSPEDSSIYLCSVRVNTEAFFGQGTRLTVV.

The DNA for the CDR3 is TGTGCCAGCAGCTTTCTGGGAGCTGAAGCTTTCTTT. Translating it yields CASSFLGAEAFF. This rearrangement joins TRBV7-2 to TRBJ1-1; D ambiguous. Trimming stripped 3 bases from V and 6 bases from J, with 8 bases between. This CDR3 comprises 12 residues. Per germline, CDR1 SGHTA and CDR2 FQGNSA.

This clone appeared a few times. This chain connects TRBV25-1 to TRBJ1-1; D is perhaps TRBD1 (5 bases). CDR3 length: 13 amino acids. Trimming removed 8 bases at V and 4 bases at J, with 14 bases between. Per the germline V gene, CDR1 is MGHDK and CDR2 is SYGVNS. This chain's CDR3 is CASLGFGGTEAFF. The CDR3 DNA sequence: TGTGCCAGCCTAGGCTTCGGGGGCACTGAAGCTTTCTTT.

This chain connects TRBV7-9 to TRBJ2-3; 7 bases line up with TRBD1. Germline V gene sequence: CDR1 SEHNR, CDR2 FQNEAQ (reference sequence). V was clipped by 6 bases and J by 2 bases; unmatched bases: 2. The CDR3 is 13 residues long. In DNA form, the CDR3 reads TGTGCCAGCAGGAGGGGGCCCACAGATACGCAGTATTTT. This codes for CASRRGPTDTQYF.

The gene calls are TRBV7-9 and TRBJ1-5; D is ambiguous. V lost 4 bases and J 2 bases, leaving 15 bases between the germline ends. Germline lookup yields CDR1 SEHNR and CDR2 FQNEAQ (reference sequence). The CDR3 runs 16 residues. The CDR3 sequence: CASSSPGFLGNQPQHF. In DNA, the CDR3 is TGTGCCAGCAGCTCCCCGGGGTTTTTAGGCAATCAGCCCCAGCATTTT.

The rearrangement joins TRBV29-1 to TRBJ1-2; D gene unclear. The CDR3 is made up of 10 amino acids. V was pared by 4 bases and J by 6 bases, with 6 bases between. Germline V lookup: CDR1 SQVTM, CDR2 ANQGSEA. The CDR3 loop reads CSVVADGYTF. The CDR3 nucleotides are TGCAGCGTTGTCGCGGATGGCTACACCTTC.

The gene calls are TRBV5-1 and TRBJ2-1, with 13 bases identical to TRBD2. The CDR3 has 15 residues. Trimming cost V 1 base and J 7 bases; bases outside gene matches: 2. CDR1 SGHRS and CDR2 YFSETQ come from the germline V gene. CDR3: CASSLTSGRENEQFF. The CDR3 DNA follows: TGCGCCAGCAGCTTGACTAGCGGGAGGGAGAATGAGCAGTTCTTC.

The chain is built from TRBV4-3 and TRBJ1-1, with D perhaps TRBD1 (5 bases). CDR1 and CDR2 from the germline V gene are LGHNA and YSLEER. V was shortened by 0 bases and J by 3 bases, with 11 bases between the two germline ends. The CDR3 has 15 residues. The CDR3 region has the DNA TGCGCCAGCAGCCAAGAAGAGGACATATACACTGAAGCTTTCTTT. This encodes CASSQEEDIYTEAFF.

This chain connects TRBV18 to TRBJ2-7; 8 bases agree with TRBD1. Germline CDR1 is KGHSH and CDR2 is LQKENI. CDR3 length: 15 residues. Trimming removed 3 bases from V and 2 bases from J; junction bases left unmatched: 6. The CDR3 DNA follows: TGTGCCAGCTCACCCCATGACAGGGGAACCTACGAGCAGTACTTC. Protein sequence: CASSPHDRGTYEQYF.

V is TRBV7-2 and J is TRBJ2-7; 16 nucleotides match TRBD2. Looked up from germline, CDR1 is SGHTA and CDR2 is FQGNSA. The CDR3 runs 16 residues. The V segment lost 5 bases and the J segment 6 bases; nucleotides outside the gene matches: 7. The CDR3 DNA is TGTGCCAGCAGCACGGGACTAGCGGGGGGGTTGGGCGAGCAGTACTTC. Protein: CASSTGLAGGLGEQYF.

This sequence joins TRBV7-9 and TRBJ2-7; 7 nucleotides align to TRBD1. This CDR3 has 19 amino acids. Germline CDR1 reads SEHNR; CDR2 reads FQNEAQ (reference sequence). The junction had 26 bases not matched to a gene; V was cut back by 10 bases and J by 2 bases. CDR3 sequence (DNA): TGTGCCACCACTGACGGGGATCCAAAACGGGACAGTATAACCTACGAGCAGTACTTC. Protein: CATTDGDPKRDSITYEQYF.

V and J are TRBV30 and TRBJ1-5; D remains unclear. Germline loops: CDR1 GTSNPN, CDR2 SVGIG (reference sequence). Deletions cut 0 bases from V and 6 bases from J, with 6 bases between. CDR3 size: 12 residues. CDR3 nucleotides: TGTGCCTGGAGTGTGGCGGTTCAGCCCCAGCATTTT. It encodes CAWSVAVQPQHF.

This clone is a singleton in its sample. V gene TRBV27 combines with J gene TRBJ1-5, with 7 nucleotides matching TRBD1. The length of the CDR3 is 17 residues. J gave up 0 bases and V 1 base, and 6 bases lay outside the gene matches. Germline values: CDR1 MNHEY, CDR2 SMNVEV (reference sequence). The CDR3 region has the DNA TGTGCCAGCAGTTTATATTGGGACAGACTTAGCAATCAGCCCCAGCATTTT. Protein: CASSLYWDRLSNQPQHF.

The chain links TRBV2 to TRBJ2-1; TRBD1 matches 8 bases. Germline CDR1 SNHLY, CDR2 FYNNEI. CDR3 length: 14 residues. Trimming took 3 bases from V and 3 from J; bases not matched to a gene: 1. The CDR3 DNA sequence: TGTGCCAGCAGTGATACAGGGGGCTACAATGAGCAGTTCTTC. Translating it yields CASSDTGGYNEQFF.

This rearrangement joins TRBV12-5 to TRBJ2-7, with D possibly matching TRBD2 (5 bases). Germline lookup yields CDR1 LGHNT and CDR2 FRNRAP. Between the trimmed V and J ends, which lost 3 bases and 5 bases, there was a span of 8 bases. The CDR3 covers 12 residues. The CDR3 sequence is CASGFNGDEQYF. The DNA of the CDR3 is TGTGCTAGTGGTTTTAACGGGGACGAGCAGTACTTC.

This clone has only a few counts. The J gene is TRBJ2-7, the V gene TRBV5-1; 9 bases match TRBD1. V lost 3 bases and J lost 5; bases outside the gene matches: 3. The CDR3 is made up of 13 amino acids. Looked up from germline, CDR1 is SGHRS and CDR2 is YFSETQ. The CDR3 coding sequence is TGCGCCAGCAGCTCCGGACAGGGGAACGAGCAGTACTTC. This sequence encodes CASSSGQGNEQYF. Supplemented by reference TRBV5-1 and TRBJ2-7, the full variable domain reads KAGVTQTPRYLIKTRGQQVTLSCSPISGHRSVSWYQQTPGQGLQFLFEYFSETQRNKGNFPGRFSGRQFSNSRSEMNVSTLELGDSALYLCASSSGQGNEQYFGPGTRLTVT.

The V call is TRBV27, the J call TRBJ2-1; perhaps TRBD1 as D (8 bases). The CDR3 totals 15 residues. Trimming left V 5 bases short and J 5 bases short, with 16 bases between. Germline CDR1 is MNHEY and CDR2 is SMNVEV (reference sequence). The CDR3 loop reads CASSRRTGRDNEQFF. As DNA, the CDR3 is TGTGCCAGCAGTCGGAGGACAGGGAGGGACAATGAGCAGTTCTTC.